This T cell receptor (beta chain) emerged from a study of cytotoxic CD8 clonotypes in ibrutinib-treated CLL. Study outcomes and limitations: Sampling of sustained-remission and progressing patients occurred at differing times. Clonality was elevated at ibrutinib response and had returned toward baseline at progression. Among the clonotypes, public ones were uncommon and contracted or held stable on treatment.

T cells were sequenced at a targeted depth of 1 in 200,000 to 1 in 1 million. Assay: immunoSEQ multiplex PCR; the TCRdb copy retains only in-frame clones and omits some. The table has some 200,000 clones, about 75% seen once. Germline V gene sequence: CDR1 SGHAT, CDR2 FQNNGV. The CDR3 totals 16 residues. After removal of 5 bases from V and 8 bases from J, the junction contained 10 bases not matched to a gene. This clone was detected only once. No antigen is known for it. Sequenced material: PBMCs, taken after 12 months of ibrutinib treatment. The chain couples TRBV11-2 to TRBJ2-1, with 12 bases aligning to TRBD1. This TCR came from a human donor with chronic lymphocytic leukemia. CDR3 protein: CASSARPGQGAHEQFF. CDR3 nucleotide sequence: TGTGCCAGCAGCGCACGACCGGGACAGGGGGCACATGAGCAGTTCTTC.